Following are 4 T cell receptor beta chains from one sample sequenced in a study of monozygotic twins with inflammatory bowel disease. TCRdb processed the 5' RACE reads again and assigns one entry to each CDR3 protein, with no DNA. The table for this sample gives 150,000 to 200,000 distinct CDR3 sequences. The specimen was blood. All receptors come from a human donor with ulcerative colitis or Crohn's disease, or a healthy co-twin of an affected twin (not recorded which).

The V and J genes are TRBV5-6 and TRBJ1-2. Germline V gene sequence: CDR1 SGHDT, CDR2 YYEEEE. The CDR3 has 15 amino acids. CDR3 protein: CASSLAPGPNYGYTF.

The CDR3 sequence is CSASWSSTSGGNEQFF. V gene TRBV20-1 combines with J gene TRBJ2-1; TCRdb calls TRBD2, which cannot be checked without DNA. The CDR3 loop spans 16 amino acids. CDR1 is DFQATT, CDR2 SNEGSKA, per germline (reference sequence).

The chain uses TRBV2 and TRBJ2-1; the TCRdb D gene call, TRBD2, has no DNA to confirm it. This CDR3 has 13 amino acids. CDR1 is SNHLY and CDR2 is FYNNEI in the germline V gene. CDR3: CASSPSAGLKQFF. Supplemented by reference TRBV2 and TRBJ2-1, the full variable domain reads EPEVTQTPSHQVTQMGQEVILRCVPISNHLYFYWYRQILGQKVEFLVSFYNNEISEKSEIFDDQFSVERPDGSNFTLKIRSTKLEDSAMYFCASSPSAGLKQFFGPGTRLTVL.

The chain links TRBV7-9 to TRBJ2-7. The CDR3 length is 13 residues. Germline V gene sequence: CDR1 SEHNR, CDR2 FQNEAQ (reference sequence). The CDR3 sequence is CASSLTQRGEQYF.